This is a list of T cell receptor beta chains from one sample in a study of response to subunit inactivated influenza vaccine. TCRdb recomputed calls from the RT-PCR reads with MiXCR, one row per CDR3 protein. The sample has hundreds of thousands of distinct CDR3 sequences; around 14% are singletons. The source was PBMCs from blood, collected less than 13 days after vaccination. These receptors were taken from a man aged 50 to 60 who received an inactivated influenza vaccine. CDR3s include the opening cysteine and the closing phenylalanine or tryptophan. Each record gives: clone size, V gene, J gene, D gene, CDR3 DNA, CDR3 protein. The D gene is left open where the match is weak. Clone size is stated in some rows and not others, as once, few, many or a class when expanded.

few	TRBV5-6	TRBJ2-1	TRBD2	TGTGCCAGCAGCGCAACATCTAGCGGGGCAAACCTCTACAATGAGCAGTTCTTC	CASSATSSGANLYNEQFF
few	TRBV7-2	TRBJ2-1	TRBD2	TGTGCCAGCAGCTTGGGACTAGTAACAGTGCAGTTCTTC	CASSLGLVTVQFF
few	TRBV24-1	TRBJ2-3	.	TGTGCCACCAGTGACATGACAGATACGCAGTATTTT	CATSDMTDTQYF
.	TRBV7-6	TRBJ2-7	TRBD2	TGTGCCAGCAGCTTGGGGACTAGCGGGAGCAACTACGAGCAGTACTTC	CASSLGTSGSNYEQYF
.	TRBV29-1	TRBJ2-3	.	TGCAGCCTCCGGACTTACACAGATACGCAGTATTTT	CSLRTYTDTQYF
few	TRBV18	TRBJ2-7	TRBD1	TGTGCCAGCTCACCTGGCAGGGGGAACGAGCAGTACTTC	CASSPGRGNEQYF
many	TRBV20-1	TRBJ2-3	.	TGCAGTGCTAGAGGGGCGGCCGGCACAGATACGCAGTATTTT	CSARGAAGTDTQYF
.	TRBV4-2	TRBJ1-2	.	TGTGCCAGCAGCCAAGAGGTAGGCACTGGCCTAGCTGGCACCTTC	CASSQEVGTGLAGTF
few	TRBV28	TRBJ2-3	TRBD1	TGTGCCAGCAGGACAGGGGGCGCGGCAGATACGCAGTATTTT	CASRTGGAADTQYF
.	TRBV4-3	TRBJ2-7	.	TGCGCCAGCAGCCAAGAAAAGGGCCCTGGCGGAAGGGAAGACGAGCAGTACTTC	CASSQEKGPGGREDEQYF
many	TRBV7-3	TRBJ2-5	TRBD2	TGTGCCAGCAGCCGGACTAGCGGGGGCCAAGAGACCCAGTACTTC	CASSRTSGGQETQYF
.	TRBV3-1	TRBJ2-3	.	TGTGCCAGCAGCCATGAAGGCACAGATACGCAGTATTTT	CASSHEGTDTQYF
few	TRBV6-5	TRBJ2-3	TRBD1	TGTGCCAGCAGTGACCCGAGCACAGGGGGCATAGATACGCAGTATTTT	CASSDPSTGGIDTQYF
few	TRBV7-8	TRBJ2-1	TRBD2	TGTGCCAGCAGCCATCACCCTAGCGGGAGCTCCTACAATGAGCAGTTCTTC	CASSHHPSGSSYNEQFF
few	TRBV29-1	TRBJ2-1	TRBD2	TGCAGCGTTGAAGCTAGCGGGGATTCCTACAATGAGCAGTTCTTC	CSVEASGDSYNEQFF
.	TRBV6-2/TRBV6-3	TRBJ1-1	.	TGTGCCAGCACTCGCGACGGGAACACTGAAGCTTTCTTT	CASTRDGNTEAFF
.	TRBV20-1	TRBJ2-7	TRBD2	TGCAGTGCTAGAGACCAGCTTAGTAGCGGGGAAAAGAGCTCCTACGAGCAGTACTTC	CSARDQLSSGEKSSYEQYF
many	TRBV7-2	TRBJ2-1	TRBD2	TGTGCCAGCAACCAAAGACTAGCGGGAGTCTCAAATGAGCAGTTCTTC	CASNQRLAGVSNEQFF
.	TRBV5-5	TRBJ2-1	.	TGTGCCAGCAGCTTGGTTGTGTCGATCTCCTACAATGAGCAGTTCTTC	CASSLVVSISYNEQFF
many	TRBV6-2/TRBV6-3	TRBJ2-1	.	TGTGCCAGCAGACGTCCCGGGACGGAAAACAATGAGCAGTTCTTC	CASRRPGTENNEQFF
few	TRBV28	TRBJ1-3	TRBD1	TGTGCCAGCAGTTGGGGAATGACAGGGGGCTCTGGAAACACCATATATTTT	CASSWGMTGGSGNTIYF
.	TRBV12-3/TRBV12-4	TRBJ2-3	TRBD2	TGTGCCAGCAGTGGACTAGCGGGAGAGGGGTGGGTGACAGATACGCAGTATTTT	CASSGLAGEGWVTDTQYF
.	TRBV5-1	TRBJ2-1	TRBD2	TGCGCCAGCAGCTTGGTGGCTAGCGGATACAATGAGCAGTTCTTC	CASSLVASGYNEQFF
.	TRBV20-1	TRBJ2-7	TRBD2	TGCAGTGCTAGTATCCTAGCGGAATACTACGAGCAGTACTTC	CSASILAEYYEQYF
few	TRBV3-1	TRBJ2-1	.	TGTGCCAGCAGCCAAGGACAGTTCCCCCACAATGAGCAGTTCTTC	CASSQGQFPHNEQFF
few	TRBV20-1	TRBJ2-7	.	TGCAGTGCTAGAACAGTGACGACCTACGAGCAGTACTTC	CSARTVTTYEQYF
few	TRBV10-2	TRBJ2-7	TRBD1	TGCGCCAGCAGGCCAGGGGGCCGGAGGTTAAGCGAGCAGTACTTC	CASRPGGRRLSEQYF
few	TRBV20-1	TRBJ1-1	.	TGCAGTGCTAGAAAACAGGGCGGGGGCATCACTGAAGCTTTCTTT	CSARKQGGGITEAFF
.	TRBV15	TRBJ2-3	TRBD2	TGTGCCACCAGCAGAATGACTAGCGGGAGGGGGACAGATACGCAGTATTTT	CATSRMTSGRGTDTQYF
.	TRBV11-1	TRBJ2-4	.	TGTGCCAGCAGCTTTAATGGCGGGTCCAGGGTAACCAAAAACATTCAGTACTTC	CASSFNGGSRVTKNIQYF
.	TRBV4-3	TRBJ2-7	TRBD1	TGCGCCAGCAGCCAGGGGACAGACTCCTACGAGCAGTACTTC	CASSQGTDSYEQYF
.	TRBV20-1	TRBJ2-1	.	TGCAGTGCTAGAACAGGCCAGGTTGAGCAGTTCTTC	CSARTGQVEQFF
.	TRBV29-1	TRBJ2-7	.	TGCAGCGTTGCATACAGGGGAGGCGAGCAGTACTTC	CSVAYRGGEQYF
many	TRBV29-1	TRBJ2-7	.	TGCAGCATTACCGAGGGGGGCTACGAGCAGTACTTC	CSITEGGYEQYF
.	TRBV5-5	TRBJ2-1	.	TGTGCCAGCAGCGGGTACCGGGACTTAGACTACTCCTACAATGAGCAGTTCTTC	CASSGYRDLDYSYNEQFF
.	TRBV6-5	TRBJ2-1	.	TGTGCCAGCAGTTACCCACCGTTCAATGAGCAGTTCTTC	CASSYPPFNEQFF
.	TRBV6-1	TRBJ1-1	TRBD1	TGTGCCAGCAAGGGGGCGGCAGGAAGGGTCACTGAAGCTTTCTTT	CASKGAAGRVTEAFF
.	TRBV7-8	TRBJ2-3	TRBD2	TGTGCCAGCAGCTACATACGCCTAGCGGGAAAGTCCAATACGCAGTATTTT	CASSYIRLAGKSNTQYF
.	TRBV4-3	TRBJ2-5	.	TGCGCCAGCAGCCAAGCTGGGGGGGCGGCCGGAGAGACCCAGTACTTC	CASSQAGGAAGETQYF
few	TRBV27	TRBJ2-1	.	TGTGCCAGCAGTTTACAACTAGGGTACAATGAGCAGTTCTTC	CASSLQLGYNEQFF
few	TRBV13	TRBJ2-1	.	TGTGCCAGCAAAATTTTGAACCGGGACCGAGGCTTTGGGATCGGGAAAGACAATGAGCAGTTCTTC	CASKILNRDRGFGIGKDNEQFF
few	TRBV20-1	TRBJ2-3	.	TGCAGTGCCGAGGTTCGGGCGAGAGATACGCAGTATTTT	CSAEVRARDTQYF
few	TRBV5-1	TRBJ2-1	.	TGCGCCAGCAGCTTGTACAAGGACAATGAGCAGTTCTTC	CASSLYKDNEQFF
.	TRBV20-1	TRBJ1-2	.	TGCAGTGCTAGAGAGGACCGTAACTATGGCTACACCTTC	CSAREDRNYGYTF